The 27 T cell receptor beta chains below all came from one sample that was sequenced in a study of technical replicates of blood from a few donors. Some clones are missing from TCRdb's copy, which holds only in-frame ones; the method was immunoSEQ multiplex PCR. The sample consists of tens of thousands of clones, 75% to 95% of them appearing once. Material for sequencing was T cells isolated from PBMCs. The receptors were gathered from a human donor in good health. Some clones in this sample may be carry-over from other donors' samples.

The gene calls are TRBV30 and TRBJ1-3, with 8 bases lining up with TRBD1. The CDR3 sequence is 15 residues long. The V gene's germline CDR1 is GTSNPN and CDR2 SVGIG (reference sequence). CDR3 amino acids: CGADREKRSGNTIYF. In DNA form, the CDR3 reads TGTGGCGCGGACAGGGAGAAGCGCTCTGGAAACACCATATATTTT.

This clone was picked up one time. This chain links TRBV28 with TRBJ2-1, with D perhaps matching TRBD1 (6 bases). Germline V gene lookup returns CDR1 MDHEN and CDR2 SYDVKM. The CDR3 loop spans 18 amino acids. The V end lost 0 bases, the J end lost 6 bases, and 21 bases lay between the germline ends. The CDR3 DNA follows: TGTGCCAGCAGTTTATGGCAAGGGACATCCAGAATAAGCAATGAGCAGTTCTTC. Translated, it gives CASSLWQGTSRISNEQFF. The full variable domain, in which reference TRBV28 and TRBJ2-1 provide the parts outside the CDR3, is DVKVTQSSRYLVKRTGEKVFLECVQDMDHENMFWYRQDPGLGLRLIYFSYDVKMKEKGDIPEGYSVSREKKERFSLILESASTNQTSMYLCASSLWQGTSRISNEQFFGPGTRLTVL.

Here the CDR3 reads CASSVEAAGTQYF. DNA for the CDR3: TGTGCCAGCAGCGTAGAGGCTGCAGGGACCCAGTACTTC. This rearrangement joins TRBV9 to TRBJ2-5; D unresolved. With 0 bases removed from V and 7 bases from J, the gap between germline ends came to 10 bases. CDR3 length equals 13 residues. Germline V lookup: CDR1 SGDLS, CDR2 YYNGEE.

The chain uses TRBV5-1 and TRBJ2-3, with a possible D match to TRBD2 (6 bases). CDR3 length equals 11 residues. Germline values: CDR1 SGHRS, CDR2 YFSETQ. The V gene lost 3 bases and the J gene lost 10 bases, with 9 bases spanning the gap. The DNA of the CDR3 is TGCGCCAGCAGCTCCTGGGGGGCGCAGTATTTT. Translated, it gives CASSSWGAQYF. Combining the CDR3 with reference TRBV5-1 and TRBJ2-3 gives the whole variable domain KAGVTQTPRYLIKTRGQQVTLSCSPISGHRSVSWYQQTPGQGLQFLFEYFSETQRNKGNFPGRFSGRQFSNSRSEMNVSTLELGDSALYLCASSSWGAQYFGPGTRLTVL.

This clone has just a few counts. V is TRBV5-4 and J is TRBJ1-1, with 9 bases that match TRBD1. The junction had 0 bases not matched to a gene; V was cut back by 0 bases and J by 9 bases. The CDR3 totals 12 residues. Germline lookup yields CDR1 SGHNT and CDR2 YYREEE (reference sequence). The DNA of the CDR3 is TGTGCCAGCAGCTTGGACAGGGGGCAAGCTTTCTTT. It yields the protein CASSLDRGQAFF.

The chain is built from TRBV27 and TRBJ2-5; D not certain. V was pared by 0 bases and J by 5 bases, with 4 bases between. CDR3 length: 12 residues. The germline gives CDR1 MNHEY, CDR2 SMNVEV (reference sequence). CDR3 coding DNA: TGTGCCAGCAGTTTATCCCTGGAGACCCAGTACTTC. Translating it yields CASSLSLETQYF.

The CDR3 DNA sequence: TGTGCCAGCTCACGACTAGCGGGAGGGTCAGATACGCAGTATTTT. This sequence encodes CASSRLAGGSDTQYF. The V gene is TRBV18, the J gene TRBJ2-3; 14 bases are shared with TRBD2. The germline V gene has CDR1 KGHSH and CDR2 LQKENI. J was trimmed by 4 bases and V by 4 bases; bases with no gene match: 1. CDR3 length equals 15 residues.

The chain combines TRBV19 with TRBJ2-7, with TRBD2 matching over 7 bases. This CDR3 is built from 15 residues. Germline V CDR1 and CDR2: LNHDA, SQIVND (reference sequence). V was pared by 3 bases and J by 4 bases, with 9 bases of the junction left unmatched. DNA for the CDR3: TGTGCCAGTAGTATCACGGCGGGAGAGACTTACGAGCAGTACTTC. Protein sequence: CASSITAGETYEQYF.

The chain couples TRBV5-1 to TRBJ1-1; 7 bases match TRBD1. The CDR3 totals 14 residues. With V trimmed by 4 bases and J by 2 bases, 5 bases remained unmatched. The germline V gene has CDR1 SGHRS and CDR2 YFSETQ. The CDR3 DNA follows: TGCGCCAGCAGCAAGGGGGACAGCAACACTGAAGCTTTCTTT. Its translation: CASSKGDSNTEAFF.

V gene TRBV27 combines with J gene TRBJ2-7; TRBD2 aligns across 9 bases. Germline assignment: CDR1 MNHEY and CDR2 SMNVEV (reference sequence). The J segment lost 4 bases and the V segment lost 3 bases, leaving 4 bases of the junction unmatched. The CDR3 has 14 amino acids. CDR3 sequence: CASSFSGSRYEQYF. CDR3 sequence (DNA): TGTGCCAGCAGTTTTAGCGGGAGCAGGTACGAGCAGTACTTC.

The chain is built from TRBV5-1 and TRBJ1-3, with 7 positions matching TRBD1. The germline V gene has CDR1 SGHRS and CDR2 YFSETQ. This CDR3 comprises 13 residues. The V gene end was trimmed by 4 bases and the J gene end by 4 bases; junction bases not matched to a gene: 2. For the CDR3, the DNA is TGCGCCAGCAGCCAGGGGGACGGAAACACCATATATTTT. The encoded protein is CASSQGDGNTIYF.

The rearrangement links TRBV6-5 to TRBJ2-7, with 7 bases fitting TRBD1. Germline V gives CDR1 MNHEY, CDR2 SVGAGI. The CDR3 covers 12 residues. V lost 5 bases to trimming and J lost 5 bases; unmatched junction nucleotides: 3. CDR3 in amino acids: CASSRQGHEQYF. CDR3 bases: TGTGCCAGCAGTCGACAGGGCCACGAGCAGTACTTC.

The chain uses TRBV4-1 and TRBJ2-1; TRBD1 matches 7 bases. The CDR3 runs 16 residues. Germline V gene data show CDR1 as MGHRA and CDR2 as YSYEKL. J was trimmed by 0 bases and V by 4 bases; bases with no gene match: 6. The CDR3, as DNA: TGCGCCAGCAGCCGCACAGACAGGGTCTCCTACAATGAGCAGTTCTTC. Translating it yields CASSRTDRVSYNEQFF.

Here the CDR3 reads CARSLDRVGYYGYTF. The CDR3, as DNA: TGTGCCAGATCCTTGGACAGGGTGGGTTACTATGGCTACACCTTC. The V call is TRBV2, the J call TRBJ1-2, with 8 bases aligning to TRBD1. The ends lost 9 bases at V and 3 bases at J; junction bases unmatched: 12. The germline gives CDR1 SNHLY, CDR2 FYNNEI. CDR3 length equals 15 residues.

The V gene is TRBV18, the J gene TRBJ2-2; D is unclear. The CDR3 consists of 14 residues. V lost 2 bases, J lost 6 bases, and 10 bases lay in between. Per germline, CDR1 KGHSH and CDR2 LQKENI. Here the CDR3 DNA reads TGTGCCAGCTCACCATTTCCAGGCGCCGGGGAGCTGTTTTTT. It encodes CASSPFPGAGELFF. Filled out from reference TRBV18 and TRBJ2-2, the complete variable domain reads NAGVMQNPRHLVRRRGQEARLRCSPMKGHSHVYWYRQLPEEGLKFMVYLQKENIIDESGMPKERFSAEFPKEGPSILRIQQVVRGDSAAYFCASSPFPGAGELFFGEGSRLTVL.

This sequence joins TRBV5-4 and TRBJ2-7; D unclear. Trimming removed 0 bases from V and 1 base from J, with 11 bases in between. Per the germline V gene, CDR1 is SGHNT and CDR2 is YYREEE (reference sequence). This CDR3 is 15 amino acids long. Here the CDR3 reads CASSLESARSYEQYF. In DNA, the CDR3 is TGTGCCAGCAGCTTGGAGTCTGCGAGGTCCTACGAGCAGTACTTC.

This clone was detected a few times. The chain uses TRBV11-2 and TRBJ1-1; D unclear. Trimming took 1 base from V and 0 from J, leaving 9 bases between them. This CDR3 has 15 amino acids. The V gene's germline CDR1 is SGHAT and CDR2 FQNNGV. The CDR3 nucleotides are TGTGCCAGCAGCTTAGTGGGCCGATTGAACACTGAAGCTTTCTTT. Encoded protein: CASSLVGRLNTEAFF.

The chain is built from TRBV15 and TRBJ2-4, with 12 positions matching TRBD2. With 5 bases clipped from V and 6 bases from J, the junction kept 8 bases outside the gene matches. Per the germline V gene, CDR1 is LNHNV and CDR2 is YYDKDF (reference sequence). This CDR3 is 16 amino acids long. The CDR3 is CATSLTPGLAGNIQYF. The CDR3 region has the DNA TGTGCCACCAGCCTAACCCCGGGACTAGCGGGAAACATTCAGTACTTC.

The V call is TRBV9, the J call TRBJ1-2; possible D gene TRBD1, 5 bases. V was shortened by 6 bases and J by 7 bases, with 13 bases between the two germline ends. The germline V gene encodes CDR1 SGDLS and CDR2 YYNGEE. The CDR3 sequence is 12 residues long. The chain's CDR3 is CASTPAGAGYTF. Here the CDR3 DNA reads TGTGCCAGCACCCCAGCTGGGGCTGGCTACACCTTC.

The chain joins TRBV9 to TRBJ2-3; D unresolved. Germline CDR1 SGDLS, CDR2 YYNGEE. This CDR3 spans 15 amino acids. V gave up 0 bases and J gave up 2 bases, with 10 bases separating them. The CDR3 nucleotides read TGTGCCAGCAGCGTAGGAGACTTCATCACAGATACGCAGTATTTT. Its protein is CASSVGDFITDTQYF.

This clone has a single count. This chain links TRBV7-9 with TRBJ2-3; D perhaps matches TRBD1 (6 bases). The germline V and J ends were trimmed by 5 bases and 5 bases, with 17 bases remaining between them. Germline CDR1 SEHNR, CDR2 FQNEAQ (reference sequence). The CDR3 totals 15 residues. The DNA for the CDR3 is TGTGCCAGCAGCGGTTGGACAGTCGAGGAAGATACGCAGTATTTT. The encoded protein is CASSGWTVEEDTQYF.

The V gene is TRBV11-3, the J gene TRBJ2-7; a weak D match, TRBD1 (6 bases). This CDR3 has 16 amino acids. From germline, CDR1 is SGHNT and CDR2 YENEEA. Deletions cut 1 base from V and 2 bases from J, with 15 bases between. CDR3 in amino acids: CASSLGPGDLTYEQYF. The CDR3 coding sequence is TGTGCCAGCAGCTTAGGGCCAGGGGATCTCACCTACGAGCAGTACTTC.

The chain uses TRBV10-3 and TRBJ2-3; D not certain. V dropped 6 bases and J dropped 2 bases, with 6 bases sitting between them. Germline V gene data show CDR1 as ENHRY and CDR2 as SYGVKD. CDR3 length: 12 amino acids. The CDR3 region has the DNA TGTGCCATCAGCCTAGACACAGATACGCAGTATTTT. Protein: CAISLDTDTQYF.

This rearrangement joins TRBV5-1 to TRBJ2-5, with TRBD2 identical over 8 bases. The ends lost 3 bases at V and 4 bases at J; junction bases unmatched: 8. Looked up from germline, CDR1 is SGHRS and CDR2 is YFSETQ. This CDR3 contains 15 residues. The CDR3 protein is CASSSGPGGVETQYF. For the CDR3, the DNA is TGCGCCAGCAGCTCCGGTCCGGGAGGGGTAGAGACCCAGTACTTC.

J is TRBJ2-5 and V is TRBV7-3; tentatively, D is TRBD2 (6 bases). Germline-derived CDR1 and CDR2 are SGHTA and FQGTGA. Trimming shortened V by 5 bases and J by 2 bases, and 15 bases separated the two germline ends. This CDR3 is 15 amino acids long. CDR3 residues: CASSPRSSGQETQYF. In nucleotides, the CDR3 is TGTGCCAGCAGCCCCAGGAGTAGCGGACAAGAGACCCAGTACTTC.

This chain connects TRBV7-2 to TRBJ2-3; TRBD2 matches at 9 bases. The CDR3 length is 19 residues. Germline CDR1 is SGHTA and CDR2 is FQGNSA. V shed 3 bases, J shed 2 bases, and the junction held 15 bases outside the gene matches. The CDR3 loop reads CASSFNSRPSGAPTDTQYF. The DNA for the CDR3 is TGTGCCAGCAGCTTTAACTCGAGACCTAGCGGGGCCCCCACAGATACGCAGTATTTT.

The V call is TRBV5-6, the J call TRBJ2-5; D is possibly TRBD1 (6 bases). Germline CDR1 and CDR2: SGHDT and YYEEEE. V was shortened by 4 bases and J by 2 bases, with 12 bases between the two germline ends. The CDR3 has 14 amino acids. Written as DNA, the CDR3 is TGTGCCAGCAGCGCTGACAGGTTACAAGAGACCCAGTACTTC. It specifies CASSADRLQETQYF.